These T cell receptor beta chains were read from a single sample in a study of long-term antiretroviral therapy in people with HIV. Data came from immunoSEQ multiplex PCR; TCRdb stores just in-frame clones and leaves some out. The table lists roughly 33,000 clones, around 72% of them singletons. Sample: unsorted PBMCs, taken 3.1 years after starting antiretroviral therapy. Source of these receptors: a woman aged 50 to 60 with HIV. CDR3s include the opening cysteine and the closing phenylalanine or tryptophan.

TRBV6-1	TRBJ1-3	CAITGRSSSGNTIYF
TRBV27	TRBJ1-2	CASSLGGGYGYTF
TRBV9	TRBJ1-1	CASSVDVGGGAGTEAFF
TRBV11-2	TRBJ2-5	CASSLGRSGTQYF
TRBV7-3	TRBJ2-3	CASSSPSQYF
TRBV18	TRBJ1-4	CASSPLGTTNEKLFF
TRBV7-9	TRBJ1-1	CASSLAQGNRYTEAFF
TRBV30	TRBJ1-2	CAWRAPGQGREGANYGYTF
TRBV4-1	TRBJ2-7	CASSQLEDREVEQYF
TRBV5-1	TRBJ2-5	CASSLVASGGQETQYF
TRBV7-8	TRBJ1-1	CASKPQTANTEAFF
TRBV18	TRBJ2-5	CASSPWETGPSETQYF
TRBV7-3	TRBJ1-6	CASSLSGGNSPLHF
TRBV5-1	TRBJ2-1	CASFSSGVYNEQFF
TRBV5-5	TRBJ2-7	CASSLAGTSSYEQYF
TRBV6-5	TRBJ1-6	CANFRARVGSPLHF
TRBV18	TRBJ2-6	CASSPRRGQESSGANVLTF
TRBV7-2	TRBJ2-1	CASSFLAGGLNEQFF
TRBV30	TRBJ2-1	CAWSVRLVWGNEQFF
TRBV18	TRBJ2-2	CASSPSLEEAGELFF
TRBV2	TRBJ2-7	CASAATVNYEQYF
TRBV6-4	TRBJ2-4	CASTSFLKRGAVKNIQYF
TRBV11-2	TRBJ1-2	CASSFWAPGGSYGYTF
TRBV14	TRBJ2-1	CASSPRTGTPKYNEQFF
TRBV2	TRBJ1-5	CASSNSDRRNQPQHF
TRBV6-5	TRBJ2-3	CASSYNRLGGTDTQYF
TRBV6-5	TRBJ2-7	CASSSMASSSSYEQYF
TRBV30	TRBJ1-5	CAWTHRGGNQPQHF
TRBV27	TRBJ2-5	CASSLAGGNSEETQYF
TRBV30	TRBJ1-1	CAWGDGRGAEAFF
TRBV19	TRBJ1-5	CASSPGRGYQPQHF
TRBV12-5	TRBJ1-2	CASGLEGWGYTF
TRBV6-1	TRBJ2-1	CASSTGQDEQFF
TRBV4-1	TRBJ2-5	CASSLRETQYF
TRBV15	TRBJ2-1	CATSSPAKGLGRNEQFF
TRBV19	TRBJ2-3	CASSGGLAGALVTDTQYF
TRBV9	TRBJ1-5	CASSADSNQPQHF
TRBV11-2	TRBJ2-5	CASSLALGGETETQYF
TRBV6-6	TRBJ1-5	CAIRDSSYQPQHF
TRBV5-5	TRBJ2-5	CASSPGPAGAFDETQYF
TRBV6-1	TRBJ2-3	CASSEHGGRGDTQYF
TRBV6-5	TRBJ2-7	CASSHGLAGTYEQYF
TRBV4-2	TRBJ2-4	CASSQVWGDRTTRAKNIQYF
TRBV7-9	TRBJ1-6	CASSLTGGKNSPLHF
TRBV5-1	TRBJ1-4	CASSRTGGINEKLFF
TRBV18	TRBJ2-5	CASSPPGVGNQETQYF
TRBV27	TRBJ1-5	CASSLSTGRQPQHF
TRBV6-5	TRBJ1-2	CASSRDRADLYGYTF
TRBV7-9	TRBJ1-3	CASSARSRAGDSGNTIYF
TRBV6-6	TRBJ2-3	CASSYWVAGADTQYF
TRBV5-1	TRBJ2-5	CASSLTLAGGLETQYF
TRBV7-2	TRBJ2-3	CASSSRAAGGPGTDTQYF
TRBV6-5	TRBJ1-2	CASSYSAGEGLGYTF
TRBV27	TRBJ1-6	CASGKGNSNSPLHF